This T cell receptor (beta chain) was identified in a study of CD8 T cells in Susac syndrome. V was shortened by 6 bases and J by 3 bases, with 13 bases between the two germline ends. Per the germline V gene, CDR1 is LNHDA and CDR2 is SQIVND (reference sequence). The CDR3 covers 14 residues. Random hexamers served to reverse transcribe about 0.45 to 1 ug RNA. TCRdb re-called the immunoSEQ multiplex PCR reads through MiXCR, storing one row per CDR3 protein. The table has 180,000 or so distinct CDR3 sequences, 95% seen once; the top ten hold 0.1%. This sequence was found in a human donor in good health. The V gene is TRBV19, the J gene TRBJ2-3; D possibly uses TRBD1 or TRBD2 (6 bases each). The specimen was CD4+ T cells from PBMCs. CDR3 in amino acids: CASRGGQTTDTQYF. As DNA, the CDR3 is TGTGCCAGTAGGGGAGGACAGACGACAGATACGCAGTATTTT.